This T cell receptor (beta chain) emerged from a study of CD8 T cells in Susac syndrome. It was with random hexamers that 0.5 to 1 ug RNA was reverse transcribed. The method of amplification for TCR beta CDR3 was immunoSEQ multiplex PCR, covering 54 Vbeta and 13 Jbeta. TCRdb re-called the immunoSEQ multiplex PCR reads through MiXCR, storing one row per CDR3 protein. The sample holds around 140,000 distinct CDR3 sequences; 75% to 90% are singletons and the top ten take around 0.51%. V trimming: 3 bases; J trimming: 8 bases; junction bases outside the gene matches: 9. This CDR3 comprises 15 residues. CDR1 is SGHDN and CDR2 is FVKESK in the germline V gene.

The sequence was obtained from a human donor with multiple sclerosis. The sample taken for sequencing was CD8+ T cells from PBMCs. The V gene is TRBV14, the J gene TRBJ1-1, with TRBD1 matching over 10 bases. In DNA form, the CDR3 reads TGTGCCAGCAGCCAGATGACAGGGGGCTTCGCAGAAGCTTTCTTT. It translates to CASSQMTGGFAEAFF.